Here is one TCR beta chain with its context. Its antigen is not identified. Unmatched junction bases numbered 6, after V lost 7 bases and J lost 0 bases. The CDR3 has 15 residues. Germline lookup yields CDR1 WSHSY and CDR2 SAAADI. One entry per CDR3 protein results from TCRdb running MiXCR on the 5' RACE reads. The profile shows roughly 400,000 distinct CDR3 sequences, 20% to 25% of them singletons. These data are taken from a study of CD8 T cells in ankylosing spondylitis. Notes on the study in general: A motif in TCR beta, a set of under ten highly homologous variants, appeared characteristic of ankylosing spondylitis blood.

The chain has TRBV10-2 and TRBJ2-1; 7 bases map to TRBD1. The TCR sequence derives from a male donor with ankylosing spondylitis. The sequenced sample consisted of blood, either unsorted or a sorted T cell fraction (not recorded which). The CDR3 nucleotides read TGCGCCAGCAACTTAGGGGGCAGCTCCTACAATGAGCAGTTCTTC. As protein: CASNLGGSSYNEQFF.